Listed below are T cell receptor beta chains from one sample, sequenced in a study of cytomegalovirus exposure and HLA in healthy donors. Data came from immunoSEQ multiplex PCR; TCRdb stores just in-frame clones and leaves some out. Here the sample spans some 66,000 clones, 97% being singletons. The sequencing input was PBMCs. All receptors come from a woman between 18 and 29 years old in good health and CMV-seropositive. Both conserved end residues are part of each CDR3. The order of the fields is J gene, V gene, D gene, clone size, CDR3 DNA, CDR3 protein. D genes are given only for firm matches. Size is stated for part of the rows, as once, few or many counts, or as a class when the clone is expanded.

>TRBJ1-2|TRBV4-1|-|-
TGCGCCAGCAGTCATGCAGGGTTTTATGGCTACACCTTC
CASSHAGFYGYTF
>TRBJ1-2|TRBV15|-|-
TGTGCCACCAGCAGAGATCTAGGGCAGGGGATTGGTGGCTACACCTTC
CATSRDLGQGIGGYTF
>TRBJ2-7|TRBV11-1|-|-
TGTGCCAGCAGCCACGGTCCACCCTACGAGCAGTACTTC
CASSHGPPYEQYF
>TRBJ1-5|TRBV15|TRBD1|-
TGTGCCACCAGCAGAGCCCTGGCCGGGACAGGGCGCCTTTGGCCCCAGCATTTT
CATSRALAGTGRLWPQHF
>TRBJ1-4|TRBV5-6|-|medium-sized
TGTGCCAGCAGCCCGACGACCCTAGGTGACGAAAAACTGTTTTTT
CASSPTTLGDEKLFF
>TRBJ2-1|TRBV28|-|-
TGTGCCAGCAGTTTGGGCAGGGATGAGCAGTTCTTC
CASSLGRDEQFF
>TRBJ2-3|TRBV27|-|-
TGTGCCAGCAAAGGAGGCCCCACGCAGTATTTT
CASKGGPTQYF
>TRBJ2-1|TRBV19|-|-
TGTGCCAGTAGTATCCGGGACTTTTACAATGAGCAGTTCTTC
CASSIRDFYNEQFF
>TRBJ2-1|TRBV13|-|-
TGTGCCAGCAGCTTAGCCTTCCGGAGGTGGGGAACCTACAATGAGCAGTTCTTC
CASSLAFRRWGTYNEQFF
>TRBJ1-1|TRBV23-1|-|-
TGCGCTAGCAGTCAATCAACAGGGAGGGGGACTGAAGCTTTCTTT
CASSQSTGRGTEAFF
>TRBJ1-1|TRBV6-1|-|-
TGTGCCAGCAGTGCTAAACCCTCCATGAACACTGAAGCTTTCTTT
CASSAKPSMNTEAFF
>TRBJ2-7|TRBV6-5|-|-
TGTGCCAGCAGTCTCTATTCTGTTACCTACGAGCAGTACTTC
CASSLYSVTYEQYF
>TRBJ2-7|TRBV6-6|TRBD2|-
TGTGCCAGCAGTTACGAGCGGGGTGCCTACGAGCAGTACTTC
CASSYERGAYEQYF
>TRBJ2-3|TRBV5-1|TRBD2|-
TGCGCCAGCAGCTTGGGGTCACCGGGAGGGACAGATACGCAGTATTTT
CASSLGSPGGTDTQYF
>TRBJ2-2|TRBV2|-|-
TGTGCCAGCAGTGTTGGCCCCTCGGGAGCCGGGGAGCTGTTTTTT
CASSVGPSGAGELFF
>TRBJ1-5|TRBV10-2|-|-
TGCGCCAGCAGTGAGAACTATAGCAATCAGCCCCAGCATTTT
CASSENYSNQPQHF
>TRBJ2-1|TRBV5-1|TRBD2|-
TGCGCCAGCAGACCGGGACTAGCGGGCTACAATGAGCAGTTCTTC
CASRPGLAGYNEQFF
>TRBJ2-3|TRBV27|-|-
TGTGCCAGCAGCACCGGAACACCTCGAGGTACGCAGTATTTT
CASSTGTPRGTQYF
>TRBJ2-5|TRBV11-2|TRBD2|-
TGTGCCAGCAGCTTAGAGGTAGCGGGAGGGGAGACCCAGTACTTC
CASSLEVAGGETQYF
>TRBJ2-3|TRBV5-4|TRBD2|-
TGTGCCAGCAGCCCACGACTAGCGGGAGGGAGGAGCACAGATACGCAGTATTTT
CASSPRLAGGRSTDTQYF
>TRBJ2-7|TRBV4-1|TRBD1|-
TGCGCCAGCAGCCAAGAGGGGCAAGGACAGGGGGCCTACGAGCAGTACTTC
CASSQEGQGQGAYEQYF
>TRBJ2-7|TRBV5-4|-|-
TGTGCCAGCAGCTTGGGGACACGACCATCCTACGAGCAGTACTTC
CASSLGTRPSYEQYF
>TRBJ2-7|TRBV27|TRBD1|-
TGTGCCAGCAGTTTCAATACAGGGGGCACTTACGAGCAGTACTTC
CASSFNTGGTYEQYF
>TRBJ2-1|TRBV30|-|-
TGTGCCTGGAGTGTACTGAGGCGTTCCTACAATGAGCAGTTCTTC
CAWSVLRRSYNEQFF
>TRBJ1-2|TRBV28|TRBD1|once
TGTGCCACCCTTCCGACAGGGGACTATGGCTACACCTTC
CATLPTGDYGYTF
>TRBJ2-7|TRBV11-2|-|once
TGTGCCAGCAGCTTAGATCCGTCAGGGTACTACGAGCAGTACTTC
CASSLDPSGYYEQYF
>TRBJ2-1|TRBV18|-|few
TGTGCCAGCTCACCACTAGCGGAGTACAATGAGCAGTTCTTC
CASSPLAEYNEQFF
>TRBJ2-3|TRBV28|TRBD1|-
TGTGCCAGCAGTTTCCCGGACAGGAATACGCAGTATTTT
CASSFPDRNTQYF
>TRBJ2-1|TRBV21-1|-|-
TGTGCCAGCAGCACCCTAGGAAACAATGAGCAGTTCTTC
CASSTLGNNEQFF
>TRBJ2-3|TRBV7-8|-|-
TGTGCCAGCAGCTCTCCGTATGATACGCAGTATTTT
CASSSPYDTQYF
>TRBJ2-1|TRBV19|-|-
TGTGCCAGTAGGGCTAGCCACTCAAATTCCGGTGAGCAGTTCTTC
CASRASHSNSGEQFF
>TRBJ1-1|TRBV5-1|-|-
TGCGCCAGCAGCTTGGCACCGGACAGCGAAGCTTTCTTT
CASSLAPDSEAFF
>TRBJ1-2|TRBV7-2|TRBD1|-
TGTGCCAGCAGCCCAGGGACAGCCTATGGCTACACCTTC
CASSPGTAYGYTF
>TRBJ2-7|TRBV27|TRBD1|-
TGTGCCAGCAGTCCCGGACAGGAAGCCTACGAGCAGTACTTC
CASSPGQEAYEQYF
>TRBJ2-5|TRBV5-8|-|-
TGTGCCAGCAGCTCAGGGGACCGTCTGGGCCCAGAGACCCAGTACTTC
CASSSGDRLGPETQYF
>TRBJ1-5|TRBV30|-|-
TGTGCCTGGAGCCCACCGGGGGGCCTTCCGGGCAATCAGCCCCAGCATTTT
CAWSPPGGLPGNQPQHF
>TRBJ1-5|TRBV9|-|-
TGTGCCAGCAGCGCGTCGGGCAATCAGCCCCAGCATTTT
CASSASGNQPQHF
>TRBJ2-1|TRBV5-4|TRBD1|-
TGTGCCAGCAGCTCAGGGGGTTCCTACAATGAGCAGTTCTTC
CASSSGGSYNEQFF
>TRBJ1-1|TRBV2|TRBD1|-
TGTGCCAGCAGTGAACAAGACAGGGGAGAGACTGAAGCTTTCTTT
CASSEQDRGETEAFF
>TRBJ1-1|TRBV5-1|-|few
TGCGCCAGCAGCTTGGACGGGGGTCCTGAAGCTTTCTTT
CASSLDGGPEAFF
>TRBJ1-3|TRBV19|TRBD1|-
TGTGCCAGTAGTATGGGACAGTCCGGAAACACCATATATTTT
CASSMGQSGNTIYF
>TRBJ2-1|TRBV14|TRBD2|-
TGTGCCAGCGGACGACTAGCGGGATTCAATGAGCAGTTCTTC
CASGRLAGFNEQFF
>TRBJ2-5|TRBV5-6|TRBD2|once
TGTGCCAGCAGCTTAGGACTAGCGGGAACAGAGACCCAGTACTTC
CASSLGLAGTETQYF
>TRBJ2-7|TRBV7-2|TRBD2|few
TGTGCCAGCAGCTTAAGCGGGAACCACGAGCAGTACTTC
CASSLSGNHEQYF
>TRBJ2-7|TRBV5-1|TRBD1|-
TGCGCCAGCACCATCGGGACAGGGGGTTCCGAGCAGTACTTC
CASTIGTGGSEQYF
>TRBJ2-7|TRBV6-1|-|-
TGTGCCAGCAGTGCGAGCGACAGCTTCTACGAGCAGTACTTC
CASSASDSFYEQYF
>TRBJ2-3|TRBV7-2|TRBD2|-
TGTGCCAGCAGCCAGACGGTAGCGGGAGAATTCGCAGATACGCAGTATTTT
CASSQTVAGEFADTQYF
>TRBJ1-4|TRBV5-6|TRBD1|-
TGTGCCAGCAGCTTGACCGGGACAGGGAAAGAAAAACTGTTTTTT
CASSLTGTGKEKLFF
>TRBJ2-7|TRBV19|TRBD1|-
TGTGCCAGTAGGAAATCGCCGACAGGGGAATCCTACGAGCAGTACTTC
CASRKSPTGESYEQYF
>TRBJ1-2|TRBV9|-|-
TGTGCCAGCAGCGTAGTGGGGGCCTATGGCTACACCTTC
CASSVVGAYGYTF
>TRBJ2-1|TRBV7-8|-|-
TGTGCCAGCAGCCTCAGGGGTCGCGAGCAGTTCTTC
CASSLRGREQFF